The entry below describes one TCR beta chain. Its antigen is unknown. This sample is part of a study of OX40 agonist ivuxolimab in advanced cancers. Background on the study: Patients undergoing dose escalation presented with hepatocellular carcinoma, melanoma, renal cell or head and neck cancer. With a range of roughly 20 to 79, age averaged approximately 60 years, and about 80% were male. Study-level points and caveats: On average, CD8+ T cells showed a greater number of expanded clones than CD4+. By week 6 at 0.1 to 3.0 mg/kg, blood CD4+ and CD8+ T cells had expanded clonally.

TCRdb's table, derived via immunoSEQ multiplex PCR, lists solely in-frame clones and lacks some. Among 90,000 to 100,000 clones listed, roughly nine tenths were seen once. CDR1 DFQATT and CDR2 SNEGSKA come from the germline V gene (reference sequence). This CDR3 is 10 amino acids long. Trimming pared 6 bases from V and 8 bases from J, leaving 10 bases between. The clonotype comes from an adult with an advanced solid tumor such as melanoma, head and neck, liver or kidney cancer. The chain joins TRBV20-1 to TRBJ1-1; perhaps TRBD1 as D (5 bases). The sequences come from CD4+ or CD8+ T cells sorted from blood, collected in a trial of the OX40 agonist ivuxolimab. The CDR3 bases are TGCAGTGCCCCTAACAGGGAAGCTTTCTTT. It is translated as CSAPNREAFF.